The next 12 T cell receptor beta chains were all read from a single sample in a study of human T cells and chemical hapten exposure. MiXCR, applied by TCRdb to the RACE reads, yields one record per CDR3 protein. The sample holds approximately 80,000 distinct CDR3 sequences, 6% to 9% seen once. Time point denoted: patch test 1, 2 weeks after DPC sensitization. Treatment described: therapeutic diphenylcyclopropenone sensitization with weekly scalp DPC. The specimen comprised whole blood, sampled in connection with sensitization to the hapten diphenylcyclopropenone (DPC). These receptor sequences come from a woman in her thirties with alopecia areata. Some clones in this sample may be carry-over from other donors' samples.

This clonotype occurred many times. J is TRBJ2-1 and V is TRBV12-3 or TRBV12-4; D tentatively reads TRBD1 or TRBD2 (7 bases each). Trimming removed 7 bases at V and 3 bases at J, with 28 bases between. This CDR3 region has 19 residues. CDR3 sequence: CASTLGGTLDRVIYNEQFF. The CDR3 DNA follows: TGTGCCAGCACCCTGGGGGGGACTCTTGACAGGGTCATCTACAATGAGCAGTTCTTC.

This clonotype appeared many times. The rearrangement joins TRBV18 to TRBJ1-5, with 9 nucleotides matching TRBD1. Germline V CDR1 and CDR2: KGHSH, LQKENI. The CDR3 extends over 15 amino acids. V trimming: 3 bases; J trimming: 7 bases; junction bases outside the gene matches: 7. The CDR3, as DNA: TGTGCCAGCTCACCGAAACAGGGGGCAGGGCAGCCCCAGCATTTT. Amino acids: CASSPKQGAGQPQHF.

This clonotype came up many times. The rearrangement uses TRBV6-5 and TRBJ2-1; TRBD2 might be the D (6 bases). The CDR3 has 16 residues. V was shortened by 5 bases and J by 0 bases, with 14 bases between the two germline ends. Germline values: CDR1 MNHEY, CDR2 SVGAGI. DNA for the CDR3: TGTGCCAGCAGTCACCAGCGGGCAAGCTCCTACAATGAGCAGTTCTTC. The encoded protein is CASSHQRASSYNEQFF.

The chain uses TRBV5-4 and TRBJ1-5; D gene uncertain. Germline lookup yields CDR1 SGHNT and CDR2 YYREEE (reference sequence). The CDR3 length is 14 residues. The ends were cut back, 4 bases at V and 3 bases at J, with 11 bases in the middle. The CDR3 here is CASSEHGINQPQHF. For the CDR3, the DNA is TGTGCCAGCAGCGAACACGGAATCAATCAGCCCCAGCATTTT.

This clonotype was detected many times. This chain links TRBV12-3 or TRBV12-4 with TRBJ1-1; no firm D call. V shed 1 base and J shed 0 bases, with 6 bases lying between them. The CDR3 has 14 amino acids. The CDR3 sequence: CASSLGQMNTEAFF. CDR3 bases: TGTGCCAGCAGTTTAGGGCAGATGAACACTGAAGCTTTCTTT.

The rearrangement joins TRBV7-2 to TRBJ1-2; possible D gene TRBD1, 5 bases. V was trimmed by 4 bases and J by 2 bases, leaving 11 bases between them. CDR1 is SGHTA and CDR2 is FQGNSA in the germline V gene. The CDR3 runs 14 residues. This CDR3 is CASSSPPGNYGYTF. CDR3 nucleotides: TGTGCCAGCAGCTCTCCGCCAGGGAACTATGGCTACACCTTC.

The gene calls are TRBV7-2 and TRBJ1-1, with a tentative D call TRBD1 (6 bases). The V end lost 4 bases, the J end lost 8 bases, and 11 bases lay between the germline ends. Germline CDR1 and CDR2: SGHTA and FQGNSA. The CDR3 is 12 residues long. This CDR3 is CASSSNRVEAFF. CDR3 DNA: TGTGCCAGCAGCTCAAACAGGGTCGAAGCTTTCTTT.

This clonotype was observed many times. The V gene is TRBV30, the J gene TRBJ2-7; D is unresolved. This CDR3 comprises 13 residues. CDR1 and CDR2 from the germline V gene are GTSNPN and SVGIG (reference sequence). V dropped 0 bases and J dropped 5 bases, with 11 bases sitting between them. The CDR3 here is CAWSVEIPNEQYF. CDR3 nucleotide sequence: TGTGCCTGGAGTGTCGAGATACCCAACGAGCAGTACTTC.

In this sample, this clonotype turned up many times. This chain uses TRBV5-1 with TRBJ1-1, with unresolved D. The V end lost 4 bases, the J end lost 3 bases, and 10 bases lay between the germline ends. Germline V gene sequence: CDR1 SGHRS, CDR2 YFSETQ. This CDR3 region has 13 residues. CDR3 loop: CASSPYPDTEAFF. DNA for the CDR3: TGCGCCAGCAGCCCGTACCCGGACACTGAAGCTTTCTTT.

In the case of this clonotype: Only one base separates this from a far larger clonotype, so it likely reflects a read error. CDR3 coding DNA: TGTGCCAGCAGCTTAAGAGGAAATACGCAGTATTTT. It encodes CASSLRGNTQYF. The chain employs TRBV7-3 and TRBJ2-3, with D unclear. The CDR3 has 12 residues. Trimming took off 1 base at V and 7 bases at J, with 6 bases between the two ends. The V gene's germline CDR1 is SGHTA and CDR2 FQGTGA.

This clonotype was detected once. The CDR3 nucleotides are TGCAGTGCTCCATGTGACACGGGACGCAAAGCTTTCTTT. The encoded protein is CSAPCDTGRKAFF. The chain uses TRBV20-1 and TRBJ1-1, with a weak D call TRBD1 (5 bases). The CDR3 loop spans 13 amino acids. CDR1 and CDR2 (germline): DFQATT, SNEGSKA (reference sequence). V was clipped by 5 bases and J by 9 bases, with 19 bases between them.

This clonotype was counted only a few times. CDR3 amino acids: CASSYGRQGLFDPQYF. The DNA of the CDR3 is TGTGCCAGCAGCTACGGGCGGCAGGGCTTATTTGATCCGCAGTATTTT. The V and J genes are TRBV11-2 and TRBJ2-3, with D possibly matching TRBD1 (5 bases). CDR3 size: 16 residues. CDR1 is SGHAT and CDR2 is FQNNGV in the germline V gene. V gave up 4 bases and J gave up 10 bases, with 24 bases separating them. Full variable domain (outside the CDR3, taken from reference TRBV11-2 and TRBJ2-3): EAGVAQSPRYKIIEKRQSVAFWCNPISGHATLYWYQQILGQGPKLLIQFQNNGVVDDSQLPKDRFSAERLKGVDSTLKIQPAKLEDSAVYLCASSYGRQGLFDPQYFGPGTRLTVL.